One and the same sample provided the 27 T cell receptor beta chains below, sequenced in a study of T cells after yellow fever vaccination. TCRdb ran MiXCR on the 5' RACE reads and lists one entry per CDR3 protein. The repertoire holds about 510,000 distinct CDR3 sequences, 20% to 25% seen once, with roughly a sixth in the top ten. The source material was PBMCs, sampled 21 days after the first yellow fever vaccination. The receptors were gathered from a man younger than 35 who received the YFV17D yellow fever vaccine.

The gene calls are TRBV5-1 and TRBJ2-5; D is uncertain. In germline, CDR1 is SGHRS, CDR2 YFSETQ. CDR3 size: 16 residues. V was trimmed by 0 bases and J by 0 bases, leaving 12 bases between them. CDR3 amino acids: CASSLGGSGYQETQYF. The CDR3 bases are TGCGCCAGCAGCTTGGGGGGATCCGGATACCAAGAGACCCAGTACTTC.

The chain couples TRBV7-8 to TRBJ1-1; TRBD1 agrees at 8 bases. The CDR3 contains 16 residues. The V segment lost 1 base and the J segment 8 bases; nucleotides outside the gene matches: 12. Germline assignment: CDR1 SGHVS and CDR2 FQNEAQ. CDR3 in amino acids: CASSLGRDRLLPEAFF. The CDR3 bases are TGTGCCAGCAGCTTAGGGAGGGACAGGTTACTTCCAGAAGCTTTCTTT.

V gene TRBV5-4 combines with J gene TRBJ2-2; TRBD1 matches 7 bases. The V and J ends lost 4 bases and 6 bases, in that order; junction bases with no gene match: 9. The germline CDR1 and CDR2 sequences are SGHNT and YYREEE (reference sequence). The CDR3 loop spans 15 amino acids. CDR3 sequence reads: CASSPTGDGAGELFF. The CDR3 DNA reads as TGTGCCAGCAGCCCTACAGGGGATGGTGCCGGGGAGCTGTTTTTT.

This sequence joins TRBV12-3 or TRBV12-4 and TRBJ1-5, with D unclear. This CDR3 comprises 14 residues. Trimming took off 4 bases at V and 7 bases at J, with 14 bases between the two ends. The CDR3 sequence is CASSSDLPSQPQHF. DNA for the CDR3: TGTGCCAGCAGTTCGGACCTGCCCAGCCAGCCCCAGCATTTT.

In this sample, this clonotype turned up a few times. The chain couples TRBV20-1 to TRBJ1-1; D uncertain. CDR1 and CDR2 (germline): DFQATT, SNEGSKA (reference sequence). The CDR3 contains 12 residues. V lost 2 bases, J lost 5 bases, and 9 bases lay in between. The CDR3 loop is CSARRIWTEAFF. Written as DNA, the CDR3 is TGCAGTGCTAGACGGATTTGGACTGAAGCTTTCTTT.

This clonotype has more than one count but fewer than ten. This chain uses TRBV7-2 with TRBJ1-6; TRBD1 matches 7 bases. V lost 1 base, J lost 10 bases, and 13 bases stayed unmatched. Germline V gene data show CDR1 as SGHTA and CDR2 as FQGNSA. The CDR3 runs 17 residues. CDR3 DNA sequence: TGTGCCAGCAGCTTAGTCGGTCTCGACAGGGCACTCTCACCCCTCCACTTT. Translation gives CASSLVGLDRALSPLHF.

V and J are TRBV9 and TRBJ1-2; D is ambiguous. With 0 bases removed from V and 2 bases from J, the gap between germline ends came to 14 bases. CDR3 length: 16 amino acids. CDR1 is SGDLS and CDR2 is YYNGEE in the germline V gene. Here the CDR3 DNA reads TGTGCCAGCAGCGTAGTCGGGGTCCAGCGAAACTATGGCTACACCTTC. Translating it yields CASSVVGVQRNYGYTF.

The chain couples TRBV5-1 to TRBJ1-1; perhaps TRBD1 as D (5 bases). Trimming left V 0 bases short and J 9 bases short, with 15 bases between. Germline lookup yields CDR1 SGHRS and CDR2 YFSETQ. The CDR3 spans 14 residues. The CDR3 sequence: CASSLDTVGLQAFF. In DNA form, the CDR3 reads TGCGCCAGCAGCTTGGATACCGTGGGGCTCCAAGCTTTCTTT.

This chain joins TRBV11-2 and TRBJ2-7; tentative D call: TRBD1 (6 bases). V gave up 3 bases and J gave up 0 bases, with 15 bases separating them. Looked up from germline, CDR1 is SGHAT and CDR2 is FQNNGV. CDR3 length equals 16 residues. CDR3 in DNA: TGTGCCAGCAGCTTCGCCGGGACAAGGGCCTCCTACGAGCAGTACTTC. This encodes CASSFAGTRASYEQYF.

This chain links TRBV27 with TRBJ2-1; possibly TRBD2 for D (6 bases). V was trimmed by 4 bases and J by 5 bases, leaving 12 bases between them. The V gene's germline CDR1 is MNHEY and CDR2 SMNVEV (reference sequence). The CDR3 has 14 amino acids. CDR3 nucleotide sequence: TGTGCCAGCAGTTGGCGGGACTCAGACAATGAGCAGTTCTTC. Translated, it gives CASSWRDSDNEQFF.

This clonotype has only one observation. Relative to the germline gene, one junction end is altered; a read error may explain this. The chain links TRBV3-1 to TRBJ2-1; no firm D call. CDR1 LGHDT and CDR2 YNNKEL come from the germline V gene (reference sequence). The CDR3 runs to 18 residues. CDR3 amino acids: CATSQDSFSGGPYNEQFF. DNA for the CDR3: TGTGCCACCAGCCAAGATTCGTTTTCAGGTGGGCCCTACAATGAGCAGTTCTTC.

This clonotype was found a few times. The chain combines TRBV29-1 with TRBJ2-6; D perhaps matches TRBD2 (6 bases). V lost 4 bases to trimming and J lost 0 bases, with 13 bases between them. The CDR3 length is 16 residues. CDR1 SQVTM and CDR2 ANQGSEA come from the germline V gene. In DNA form, the CDR3 reads TGCAGCGTTGGGGGACTCACACCCTCTGGGGCCAACGTCCTGACTTTC. Protein: CSVGGLTPSGANVLTF.

This clonotype was found a few times. The CDR3 region has the DNA TGTGCCAGCGAGGGACAGGTTTGTCAGCCCCAGCATTTT. It translates to CASEGQVCQPQHF. The chain links TRBV2 to TRBJ1-5, with 8 bases that match TRBD1. Germline CDR1 reads SNHLY; CDR2 reads FYNNEI. The V segment lost 8 bases and the J segment 6 bases; nucleotides outside the gene matches: 6. The CDR3 spans 13 residues.

The J gene is TRBJ2-7, the V gene TRBV23-1; 7 positions match TRBD2. TRBV23-1 is an open reading frame whose function is uncertain. J lost 0 bases, V lost 0 bases, and 5 bases had no gene match. The CDR3 totals 16 residues. The chain's CDR3 is CASSQSAGTTSYEQYF. The CDR3 DNA follows: TGCGCCAGCAGTCAATCTGCGGGGACTACCTCCTACGAGCAGTACTTC.

This rearrangement joins TRBV3-1 to TRBJ2-1; TRBD2 matches 14 bases. The CDR3 has 17 residues. With V trimmed by 2 bases and J by 7 bases, 7 bases remained unmatched. Germline assignment: CDR1 LGHDT and CDR2 YNNKEL (reference sequence). The CDR3 loop reads CASSQPRTSGGQNEQFF. As DNA, the CDR3 is TGTGCCAGCAGCCAACCACGGACTAGCGGGGGGCAAAATGAGCAGTTCTTC.

The chain links TRBV6-5 to TRBJ1-5, with TRBD1 as a possible D gene (6 bases). The CDR3 runs to 16 residues. Trimming removed 0 bases from V and 7 bases from J, with 16 bases in between. Per germline, CDR1 MNHEY and CDR2 SVGAGI. The CDR3 spells CASSYSEQGWIQPQHF. The CDR3 DNA sequence: TGTGCCAGCAGTTACTCTGAACAGGGATGGATACAGCCCCAGCATTTT.

The gene calls are TRBV6-5 and TRBJ2-2; weak D call: TRBD2 (5 bases). CDR3 size: 15 residues. Germline V CDR1 and CDR2: MNHEY, SVGAGI. Trimming shortened V by 0 bases and J by 4 bases, and 9 bases separated the two germline ends. As DNA, the CDR3 is TGTGCCAGCAGTTACTCGCGGGTCGCCACCGGGGAGCTGTTTTTT. It codes for CASSYSRVATGELFF.

The rearrangement links TRBV5-2 to TRBJ2-6; TRBD1, the D gene given by the table, was not confirmed from the DNA. TRBV5-2 is assigned pseudogene status. The CDR3 covers 17 residues. CDR3 amino acids: CASGPTPLSSGANVLTF. CDR3 nucleotide sequence: TGTGCCAGCGGCCCCACCCCTCTCTCGTCTGGGGCCAACGTCCTGACTTTC.

This clonotype was seen only a few times. This chain joins TRBV2 and TRBJ2-1; possible D gene TRBD1, 6 bases. Germline V lookup: CDR1 SNHLY, CDR2 FYNNEI. V lost 7 bases and J lost 4, with 11 bases in between. The CDR3 is made up of 13 amino acids. The DNA for the CDR3 is TGTGCCAGCATGACGGACAGTTACAATGAGCAGTTCTTC. Translating it yields CASMTDSYNEQFF.

This clonotype has a count of ten or more. The genes are TRBV4-1 and TRBJ1-1; 8 nucleotides agree with TRBD1. The CDR3 totals 16 residues. Germline V lookup: CDR1 MGHRA, CDR2 YSYEKL. Germline trimming cut 1 base from V and 0 bases from J; bases unmatched to any gene: 4. The CDR3 loop is CASSQADRVMNTEAFF. The CDR3 bases are TGCGCCAGCAGCCAAGCGGACAGGGTTATGAACACTGAAGCTTTCTTT.

CDR3 coding DNA: TGTGCCAGCAGTGACGAACCAACCATAAGGCTTGATGGCTACACCTTC. Protein: CASSDEPTIRLDGYTF. The chain joins TRBV6-1 to TRBJ1-2; D is uncertain. The germline gives CDR1 MNHNS, CDR2 SASEGT. The CDR3 covers 16 residues. Trimming left V 3 bases short and J 6 bases short, with 20 bases between.

The chain has TRBV6-1 and TRBJ1-5; 11 bases line up with TRBD1. The germline V gene encodes CDR1 MNHNS and CDR2 SASEGT. The V and J ends lost 6 bases and 4 bases, in that order; junction bases with no gene match: 14. The CDR3 is 18 residues long. In DNA, the CDR3 is TGTGCCAGCAGCCGATACTCGGGACAGGGGGGTGGGAATCAGCCCCAGCATTTT. Encoded protein: CASSRYSGQGGGNQPQHF.

At least ten counts were recorded for this clonotype. This sequence joins TRBV7-2 and TRBJ2-7; D might be TRBD1 (6 bases). Germline values: CDR1 SGHTA, CDR2 FQGNSA. The CDR3 runs 16 residues. Trimming removed 6 bases at V and 4 bases at J, with 22 bases between. CDR3 DNA: TGTGCCAGCAGGCCCCTCCTGGACAGCCCCACTTACGAGCAGTACTTC. It codes for CASRPLLDSPTYEQYF.

This chain links TRBV3-1 with TRBJ1-2; perhaps TRBD1 as D (6 bases). Trimming removed 4 bases at V and 7 bases at J, with 22 bases between. The CDR3 is made up of 16 amino acids. CDR1 is LGHDT and CDR2 is YNNKEL in the germline V gene (reference sequence). Here the CDR3 reads CASSPNAGGGRGGYTF. The CDR3 region has the DNA TGTGCCAGCAGCCCAAACGCCGGCGGGGGGCGCGGTGGCTACACCTTC.

This chain links TRBV5-1 with TRBJ2-7, with a weak D call TRBD1 (5 bases). Germline V gene data show CDR1 as SGHRS and CDR2 as YFSETQ. Trimming took 5 bases from V and 7 from J, leaving 19 bases between them. The length of the CDR3 is 14 residues. Here the CDR3 reads CASSRQGNLGEQYF. In DNA form, the CDR3 reads TGCGCCAGCAGTCGCCAGGGAAATCTTGGTGAGCAGTACTTC.

This clonotype was observed a handful of times. The V call is TRBV9, the J call TRBJ1-6; D unclear. V was shortened by 0 bases and J by 7 bases, with 8 bases between the two germline ends. Germline CDR1 SGDLS, CDR2 YYNGEE. The CDR3 loop spans 14 amino acids. The DNA of the CDR3 is TGTGCCAGCAGCGTAGGGTCGGGGAATTCACCCCTCCACTTT. Translated, it gives CASSVGSGNSPLHF.

Only one count was recorded for this clonotype. The gene calls are TRBV11-1 and TRBJ2-7, with D tentatively TRBD2 (6 bases). Germline loops: CDR1 SGHAT, CDR2 FQDESV (reference sequence). Trimming stripped 7 bases from V and 7 bases from J, with 14 bases between. This CDR3 is built from 12 residues. In nucleotides, the CDR3 is TGTGCCAGCACCATCCTGGGGGGTGAGCAGTACTTC. Translated: CASTILGGEQYF.